The sample holds one count of the clone carrying this T cell receptor beta chain. The CDR3 is made up of 16 amino acids. CDR1 and CDR2 (germline): SGHKS, YYEKEE (reference sequence). The ends were cut back, 1 base at V and 9 bases at J, with 20 bases in the middle. This sample stems from a study of blood T cell repertoires in COVID-19. TCRdb keeps only in-frame clones here, not all; method: immunoSEQ multiplex PCR. The profile shows 100,000 to 150,000 clones, around 89% of them singletons. This sequence was found in a man in his fifties or sixties with COVID-19, enrolled during active disease. The J gene is TRBJ1-5, the V gene TRBV5-5; D gene ambiguous. The sample comprised peripheral blood. CDR3: CASSLTPNTLVGPQHF. The CDR3 DNA reads TGTGCCAGCAGCTTGACCCCAAACACCTTGGTTGGGCCCCAGCATTTT.